This TCR beta chain was sequenced during a study of blood T cell repertoires in COVID-19. As for the study in general: Sample material is recorded as cDNA or gDNA derived from T cells, B-cell-depleted T cells, or PBMCs.

The V end lost 8 bases, the J end lost 1 base, and 11 bases lay between the germline ends. This CDR3 comprises 13 residues. This clone has only one observation. TCRdb's copy holds only in-frame clones and misses some; the assay was immunoSEQ multiplex PCR. The data contain about 200,000 clones, roughly 83% of them seen just once; the ten biggest clones take up around 5.9%. The chain is built from TRBV12-3 or TRBV12-4 and TRBJ1-1; possibly TRBD1 for D (5 bases). The TCR comes from a woman aged 40 to 50 with COVID-19, enrolled during active disease. The sample was peripheral blood. CDR3 bases: TGTGCCAGCGGTAGGGGAGGGAACACTGAAGCTTTCTTT. Amino acids: CASGRGGNTEAFF.